These 15 T cell receptor beta chains share one sample of origin, sequenced in a study of CD8 T cells in Susac syndrome. With random hexamers, reverse transcription was performed on about 0.45 to 1 ug of RNA. TCRdb reprocessed the immunoSEQ multiplex PCR reads with MiXCR, giving one entry per CDR3 protein. The sample has some 120,000 distinct CDR3 sequences, 94% seen once. Material: CD4+ T cells from PBMCs. These receptors all come from a human donor with multiple sclerosis.

In regard to this clonotype: Mismatch with germline at one junction end may stem from a read error. The J gene is TRBJ2-7, the V gene TRBV5-1; 9 bases fit TRBD1. The CDR3 loop spans 16 amino acids. CDR1 SGHRS and CDR2 YFSETQ come from the germline V gene. The CDR3 sequence: CASSTLDRGNGYGQYF. In DNA, the CDR3 is TGCGCCAGCAGCACCCTGGACAGGGGTAATGGCTACGGGCAGTACTTC. Full variable domain (missing parts from reference TRBV5-1 and TRBJ2-7): KAGVTQTPRYLIKTRGQQVTLSCSPISGHRSVSWYQQTPGQGLQFLFEYFSETQRNKGNFPGRFSGRQFSNSRSEMNVSTLELGDSALYLCASSTLDRGNGYGQYFGPGTRLTVT.

V usage is TRBV24-1 and J usage is TRBJ1-2; weak D call: TRBD1 (6 bases). There are 14 residues in the CDR3. The germline gives CDR1 KGHDR, CDR2 SFDVKD. V gave up 4 bases and J gave up 5 bases, with 13 bases separating them. Here the CDR3 DNA reads TGTGCCACCAGTGACACGGACAGAATTTATGGCTACACCTTC. Translated, it gives CATSDTDRIYGYTF.

The genes are TRBV3-1 and TRBJ2-3; 9 nucleotides line up with TRBD1. The CDR3 is 16 residues long. Per germline, CDR1 LGHDT and CDR2 YNNKEL (reference sequence). V trimming: 10 bases; J trimming: 0 bases; junction bases outside the gene matches: 11. DNA of the CDR3: TGTGCCACCGACGGGGGACAGGGCCGTAGCACAGATACGCAGTATTTT. Its translation is CATDGGQGRSTDTQYF.

The chain recombines TRBV20-1 with TRBJ2-4; D may be TRBD2 (6 bases). V lost 3 bases and J lost 0, with 12 bases in between. Germline CDR1 reads DFQATT; CDR2 reads SNEGSKA (reference sequence). The length of the CDR3 is 15 residues. CDR3 in amino acids: CSASYGSGAKNIQYF. The CDR3 DNA follows: TGCAGTGCTAGCTACGGGAGTGGAGCCAAAAACATTCAGTACTTC.

This clonotype appeared a few times. The chain uses TRBV7-3 and TRBJ1-2; D may be TRBD1 (5 bases). CDR3 length: 11 amino acids. Germline CDR1 reads SGHTA; CDR2 reads FQGTGA. V was trimmed by 8 bases and J by 2 bases, leaving 6 bases between them. CDR3 amino acids: CASGGNYGYTF. CDR3 nucleotide sequence: TGTGCCAGCGGGGGGAACTATGGCTACACCTTC.

The CDR3 region is CAITINPDAGYTF. DNA of the CDR3: TGTGCCATCACTATTAATCCCGATGCTGGCTACACCTTC. The V and J genes are TRBV10-3 and TRBJ1-2; D is uncertain. Germline assignment: CDR1 ENHRY and CDR2 SYGVKD. This CDR3 spans 13 amino acids. Trimming shortened V by 7 bases and J by 7 bases, and 16 bases separated the two germline ends.

The rearrangement uses TRBV27 and TRBJ2-7, with 10 positions matching TRBD1. This CDR3 comprises 15 residues. Germline V CDR1 and CDR2: MNHEY, SMNVEV (reference sequence). The V and J ends lost 5 bases and 7 bases, in that order; junction bases with no gene match: 11. DNA of the CDR3: TGTGCCAGCAGTCCGGGACAGGGGATTTCTGGGGAGCAGTACTTC. It yields the protein CASSPGQGISGEQYF.

V is TRBV20-1 and J is TRBJ1-2; D remains ambiguous. Trimming took 4 bases from V and 0 from J, leaving 12 bases between them. This CDR3 contains 14 residues. Germline V lookup: CDR1 DFQATT, CDR2 SNEGSKA (reference sequence). The CDR3 coding sequence is TGCAGTGCTATAGCATTGACAACTAACTATGGCTACACCTTC. Protein sequence: CSAIALTTNYGYTF.

This chain links TRBV5-1 with TRBJ2-2; D tentatively fits TRBD1 or TRBD2 (5 bases each). The CDR3 loop spans 15 amino acids. Germline CDR1 reads SGHRS; CDR2 reads YFSETQ. V was cut by 1 base and J by 6 bases, with 13 bases left in between. The CDR3 coding sequence is TGCGCCAGCAGCTTGTCTAGGGGAGTGGCCGGGGAGCTGTTTTTT. It encodes CASSLSRGVAGELFF.

The V call is TRBV20-1, the J call TRBJ2-1; D is perhaps TRBD2 (6 bases). Per the germline V gene, CDR1 is DFQATT and CDR2 is SNEGSKA (reference sequence). CDR3 length equals 17 residues. V was shortened by 1 base and J by 0 bases, with 16 bases between the two germline ends. CDR3 DNA sequence: TGCAGTGCTAGAGCCCACGGCGGGGTCGGCTCCTACAATGAGCAGTTCTTC. Translation gives CSARAHGGVGSYNEQFF.

This rearrangement joins TRBV29-1 to TRBJ2-3; 9 bases are a match to TRBD2. J gave up 1 base and V 5 bases, and 1 base lay outside the gene matches. Germline V gene sequence: CDR1 SQVTM, CDR2 ANQGSEA. The CDR3 extends over 13 amino acids. This CDR3 is CSVRTSGTDTQYF. The CDR3 DNA reads as TGCAGCGTTCGGACTAGCGGCACAGATACGCAGTATTTT.

The V call is TRBV29-1, the J call TRBJ2-2, with 7 bases aligning to TRBD2. Germline assignment: CDR1 SQVTM and CDR2 ANQGSEA. The CDR3 consists of 13 residues. Germline trimming cut 6 bases from V and 6 bases from J; bases unmatched to any gene: 7. The CDR3: CSVTTSNAGELFF. In DNA, the CDR3 is TGCAGCGTAACGACTAGCAACGCCGGGGAGCTGTTTTTT.

V usage is TRBV27 and J usage is TRBJ2-7, with D perhaps TRBD1 or TRBD2 (5 bases each). Looked up from germline, CDR1 is MNHEY and CDR2 is SMNVEV (reference sequence). This CDR3 contains 15 residues. V was shortened by 6 bases and J by 3 bases, with 18 bases between the two germline ends. CDR3 amino acids: CASRTLLYGGYEQYF. The CDR3 DNA sequence: TGTGCCAGCAGGACTCTCCTCTATGGGGGCTACGAGCAGTACTTC.

The chain recombines TRBV29-1 with TRBJ2-2; TRBD1 aligns across 11 bases. The germline gives CDR1 SQVTM, CDR2 ANQGSEA. This CDR3 has 14 residues. V shed 7 bases, J shed 8 bases, and the junction held 9 bases outside the gene matches. CDR3 protein: CSAPGTGGEGELFF. The CDR3 coding sequence is TGCAGCGCACCTGGGACAGGGGGAGAGGGGGAGCTGTTTTTT.

V usage is TRBV19 and J usage is TRBJ2-7; D is undetermined. Trimming shortened V by 3 bases and J by 3 bases, and 12 bases separated the two germline ends. Germline V gene sequence: CDR1 LNHDA, CDR2 SQIVND (reference sequence). The CDR3 covers 14 residues. The CDR3 region is CASSILWGSYEQYF. The CDR3 DNA sequence: TGTGCCAGTAGTATTCTGTGGGGAAGCTACGAGCAGTACTTC.